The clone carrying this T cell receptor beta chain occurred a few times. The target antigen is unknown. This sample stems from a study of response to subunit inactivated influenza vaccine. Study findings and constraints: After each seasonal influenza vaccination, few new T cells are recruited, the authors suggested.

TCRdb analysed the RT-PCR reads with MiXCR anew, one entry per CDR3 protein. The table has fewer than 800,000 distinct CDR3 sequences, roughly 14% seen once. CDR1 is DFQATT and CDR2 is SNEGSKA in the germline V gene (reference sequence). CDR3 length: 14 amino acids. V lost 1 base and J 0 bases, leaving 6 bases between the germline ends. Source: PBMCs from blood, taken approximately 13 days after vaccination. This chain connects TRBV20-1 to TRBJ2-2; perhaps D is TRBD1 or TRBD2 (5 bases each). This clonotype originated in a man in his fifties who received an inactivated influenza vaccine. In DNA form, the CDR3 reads TGCAGTGCTAGAGTGGGACCGAACACCGGGGAGCTGTTTTTT. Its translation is CSARVGPNTGELFF.